This T cell receptor beta chain appears in the sequencing data of a study of blood T cell repertoires in COVID-19 (dated by TCRdb to the early 2020s). Study-wide context: Collaborator samples came from the United States, Italy and Spain and covered acute and convalescent phases of COVID-19. The prospective study material was composed of cDNA or gDNA derived from T cells, B-cell-depleted T cells, or PBMCs. Deeply sampled blood TCRbeta repertoires from subjects exposed to, actively infected with, or recovered from COVID-19 were included in the dataset. The repertoires were made available in a free public database intended to serve as a resource for research on the immune response to SARS-CoV-2. Samples came from the ongoing ImmuneRACE study (first 160 participants) plus 1,254 subjects from 6 global collaborators. Sample metadata almost always included a de-identified subject ID, COVID-19 status, age in years and sex. HLA class I and class II types, where available, came from metadata supplied by the sample provider rather than from assay-based typing.

Whole blood was collected in K2EDTA tubes by collaborating institutions according to the institutions' own protocols. For TCRbeta analysis, collaborators shipped samples in one of three forms: frozen whole blood, isolated PBMCs, or DNA extracted from either of those sample types. TCRbeta CDR3 regions were amplified from genomic DNA by means of the immunoSEQ Assay, a bias-controlled multiplex PCR. As for the authors' bioinformatics: Within the assay, amplification of reference gene primers was used to estimate how many nucleated cells each sample contained. Sequence reads were collapsed and filtered to measure the absolute abundance of every unique TCRbeta CDR3 rearrangement. For each sample, productive Simpson clonality was calculated by taking the square root of Simpson's diversity index across productive rearrangements. The source is immuneACCESS, and TCRdb retained only in-frame sequences with V and J called. Part of the clones is not carried over; for the studies checked, unresolved V genes explain less than half of this, and the remainder is unexplained. V, J and clone size were drawn from that table, and D and trimming were deduced from the DNA. In all, the sample holds 85,000 to 120,000 clones, and 75% to 95% of those were seen once. The top ten hold 4% to 4.5% of the sample.

CDR1 LNHDA and CDR2 SQIVND are derived from the germline V gene (reference sequence). The V end gives up 5 bases and the J end 4 bases, leaving 12 bases in the junction not matched to a gene. The CDR3 spans 16 residues, from the cysteine through the phenylalanine. The only DNA kept is the CDR3, 48 bases in frame from the first base. Details on this clone: Its antigen remains unidentified. It has no much larger one-base neighbor in the sample; base qualities were not kept.

Points the paper makes about the study in general: Clinical and demographic metadata were provided uncurated, with the amount varying by source and participant.

The sample taken for sequencing was peripheral blood. This TCR was sampled from a man between 18 and 35 years old with acute or convalescent COVID-19. The sequence links TRBV19 to TRBJ2-3; 7 bases in between match TRBD1. The nucleotides are TGTGCCAGTAGTCCCAGGGACAGACCCAAAGCAGATACGCAGTATTTT. The resulting protein is CASSPRDRPKADTQYF.